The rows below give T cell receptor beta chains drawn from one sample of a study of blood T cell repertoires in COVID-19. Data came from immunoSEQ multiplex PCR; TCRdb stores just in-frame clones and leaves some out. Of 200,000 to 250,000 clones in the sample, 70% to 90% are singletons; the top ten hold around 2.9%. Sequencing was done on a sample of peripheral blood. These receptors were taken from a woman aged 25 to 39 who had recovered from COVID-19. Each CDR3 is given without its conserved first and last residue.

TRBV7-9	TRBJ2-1	ASSLGSGAVEQF
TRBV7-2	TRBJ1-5	ASSLGTVSNQPQH
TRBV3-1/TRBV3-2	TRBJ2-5	ASSQAGETQY
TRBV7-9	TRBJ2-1	ASSYLAGGLVDEQF
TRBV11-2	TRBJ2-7	ASSLDDVWGGQY
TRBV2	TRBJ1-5	ASSSMQTGNQPQH
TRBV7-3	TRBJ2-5	ASSLTRDRGCLLLETQY
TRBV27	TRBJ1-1	ASSLPGAAEAF
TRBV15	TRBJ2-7	ATSWDRGGYEQY
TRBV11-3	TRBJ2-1	ASSQGASTNEQF
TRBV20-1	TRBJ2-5	SASGQGEDYQETQY
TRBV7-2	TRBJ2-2	ASSLYRNTGELF
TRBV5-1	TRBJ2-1	ASSRDQGTYNEQF
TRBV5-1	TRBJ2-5	ASSTPGLAGGPTETQY
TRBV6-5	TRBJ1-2	ASSPPGDGYT
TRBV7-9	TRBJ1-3	ASSLDPRGSSGNTIY
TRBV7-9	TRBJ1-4	ASSLGGNFGEKLF